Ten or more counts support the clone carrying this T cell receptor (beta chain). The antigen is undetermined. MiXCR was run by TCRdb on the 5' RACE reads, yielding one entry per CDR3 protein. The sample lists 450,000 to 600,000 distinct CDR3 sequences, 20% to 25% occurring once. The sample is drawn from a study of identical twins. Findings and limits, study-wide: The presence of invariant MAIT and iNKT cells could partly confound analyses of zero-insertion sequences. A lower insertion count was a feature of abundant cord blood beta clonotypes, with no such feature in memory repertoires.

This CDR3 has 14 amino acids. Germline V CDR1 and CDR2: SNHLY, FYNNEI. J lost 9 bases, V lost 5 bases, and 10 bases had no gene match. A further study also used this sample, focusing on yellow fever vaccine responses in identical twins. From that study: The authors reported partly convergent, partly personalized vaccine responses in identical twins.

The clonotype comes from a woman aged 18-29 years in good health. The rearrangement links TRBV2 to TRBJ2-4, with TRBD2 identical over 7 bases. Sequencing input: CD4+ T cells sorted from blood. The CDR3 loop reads CASSSSGGGAIQYF. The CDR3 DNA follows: TGTGCCAGCAGTTCCTCTGGCGGGGGTGCCATTCAGTACTTC.